This T cell receptor beta chain was observed in a study of cytomegalovirus exposure and HLA in healthy donors. A multiplex PCR was run with 60 Vbeta primers and 13 Jbeta primers. TCRdb keeps only in-frame clones here, not all; method: immunoSEQ multiplex PCR. The sample has roughly 99,000 clones; 79% are singletons. The ends were cut back, 7 bases at V and 2 bases at J, with 24 bases in the middle. Germline assignment: CDR1 LNHDA and CDR2 SQIVND (reference sequence). CDR3 length equals 18 residues. The genes are TRBV19 and TRBJ1-5, with a tentative D call TRBD1 (6 bases). Sequencing was performed on PBMCs. The receptor was derived from a woman aged 40 to 50 in good health and CMV-seronegative. The CDR3 reads CASTPTGGGKGGNQPQHF. The CDR3 region has the DNA TGTGCCAGTACCCCAACCGGGGGGGGTAAGGGGGGCAATCAGCCCCAGCATTTT.